Listed below are T cell receptor beta chains from one sample, sequenced in a study of T cells of healthy individuals. TCRdb re-derived calls from the 5' RACE reads in MiXCR, one entry per CDR3 protein. The table has about 96,000 distinct CDR3 sequences, 17% seen once. The source is a human donor in good health. Both conserved end residues are part of each CDR3. D genes are given only for firm matches. Some rows have no size entry. The others give once, few or many, or a class for an expanded clone.

NA	many	TRBV20-1	TRBJ1-1	TGCAGTGCTAGTAGAGTCATGGGGCATGAAGCTTTCTTT	CSASRVMGHEAFF
NA	few	TRBV28	TRBJ1-6	TGTGCCAGCAGCCACAGGACGGGGAATAATTCACCCCTCCACTTT	CASSHRTGNNSPLHF
TRBD1	many	TRBV7-2	TRBJ1-4	TGTGCCAGCAGCTTAGGGACAGGGTGGGCTAATGAAAAACTGTTTTTT	CASSLGTGWANEKLFF
TRBD2	NA	TRBV12-3/TRBV12-4	TRBJ2-7	TGTGCCAGCAGTTCCCTAGCGGGCGCTTCCCTATCCTACGAGCAGTACTTC	CASSSLAGASLSYEQYF
NA	many	TRBV5-5	TRBJ2-1	TGTGCCAGCAGCTCGACCTGGGTCGGGGAGCAGTTCTTC	CASSSTWVGEQFF
NA	NA	TRBV6-5	TRBJ2-1	TGTGCCAGCAGTTACTCGCTAGCCGGATTCGGTGAGCAGTTCTTC	CASSYSLAGFGEQFF
NA	few	TRBV7-6	TRBJ2-2	TGTGCCAGCAGATACGCAGGGGCTACCGGGGAGCTGTTTTTT	CASRYAGATGELFF
TRBD2	once	TRBV20-1	TRBJ2-1	TGCAGTGCTAGAGATTCTAGCGGGTTTAACAATGAGCAGTTCTTC	CSARDSSGFNNEQFF
NA	few	TRBV2	TRBJ2-5	TGTGCCAGCAGTGACGCACTTCAGGGGGAGACCCAGTACTTC	CASSDALQGETQYF
NA	many	TRBV20-1	TRBJ1-5	TGCAGTGCTAGCGGGGGCGTCAATCAGCCCCAGCATTTT	CSASGGVNQPQHF
NA	NA	TRBV7-9	TRBJ2-7	TGTGCCAGCAGCTTAGAAGCATTGCGGGCTGAGCAGTACTTC	CASSLEALRAEQYF
NA	many	TRBV6-5	TRBJ1-2	TGTGCCAGGCCTGAAGTGCTCTATGGCTACACCTTC	CARPEVLYGYTF
NA	NA	TRBV7-8	TRBJ1-5	TGTGCCAGCAGCTCGCAAGGGCACAATCAGCCCCAGCATTTT	CASSSQGHNQPQHF
NA	few	TRBV5-1	TRBJ1-1	TGCGCCAGCAGCTCCTTCGGAGGAAACACTGAAGCTTTCTTT	CASSSFGGNTEAFF